The rows below give T cell receptor beta chains drawn from one sample of a study of PD-L1 blockade in urothelial cancer. The data were produced by immunoSEQ multiplex PCR, yet TCRdb's version contains in-frame clones alone and is incomplete. The sample consists of 27,000 or so clones, approximately 86% of them appearing once. Sequenced here: PBMCs, sampled around atezolizumab (anti-PD-L1) treatment. The origin of the receptors is a man in his forties or fifties with urothelial cancer. The CDR3 runs from the conserved cysteine through the conserved F or W. A D gene is named only where the DNA matches it firmly. Expanded clones get a size class; other rows say once, few or many, or leave the size out.

j_call | v_call | clone_size | d_call | cdr3_nt | cdr3_aa
TRBJ2-1 | TRBV6-4 | . | TRBD1 | TGTGCCAGCAGTGACTCTTACTTGGGACAGGGTAACAATGAGCAGTTCTTC | CASSDSYLGQGNNEQFF
TRBJ2-1 | TRBV7-8 | . | TRBD1 | TGTGCCAGCAGCTCAGAGACAGGGTACTACAATGAGCAGTTCTTC | CASSSETGYYNEQFF
TRBJ2-7 | TRBV6-9 | . | TRBD2 | TGTGCCAGCAGGCCACCCGGACTAGCCTCTAAGGGGAACTTC | CASRPPGLASKGNF
TRBJ1-4 | TRBV6-1 | . | . | TGTGCCAGCAGTGAGGGGTCTAGCCAGAGACTGTTTTTT | CASSEGSSQRLFF
TRBJ2-5 | TRBV6-5 | . | TRBD2 | TGTGCCAGCAGTTACGGCGGGGGGAACCAAGAGACCCAGTACTTC | CASSYGGGNQETQYF
TRBJ1-2 | TRBV6-1 | . | . | TGTGCCAGCAGTACACCACAGGGATCTGGCTACACCTTC | CASSTPQGSGYTF
TRBJ1-1 | TRBV18 | . | . | TGTGCCAGCTCACCACGTCAAGCCAACACTGAAGCTTTCTTT | CASSPRQANTEAFF
TRBJ1-4 | TRBV30 | . | TRBD1 | TGTGCCTGGAGTGAACAGGGGTTGACTAATGAAAAACTGTTTTTT | CAWSEQGLTNEKLFF
TRBJ2-2 | TRBV19 | . | . | TGTGCCAGTAGTATTGACAGGATAACGAACACCGGGGAGCTGTTTTTT | CASSIDRITNTGELFF
TRBJ2-1 | TRBV5-6 | . | TRBD2 | TGTGCCAGCAGCTTTGGACTAGCGGAAAGCGAGCAGTTCTTC | CASSFGLAESEQFF
TRBJ2-1 | TRBV5-5 | . | . | TGTGCCAGCAGCCTCGTCGGGAGATCCAATGAGCAGTTCTTC | CASSLVGRSNEQFF
TRBJ2-7 | TRBV25-1 | . | TRBD1 | TGTGCCAGCACGGGTGACAGGGGGTCCTACGAGCAGTACTTC | CASTGDRGSYEQYF
TRBJ2-1 | TRBV7-9 | once | TRBD2 | TGTGCCAGCAGCCCCCCTAGCGGGAGCTCCTACAATGAGCAGTTCTTC | CASSPPSGSSYNEQFF
TRBJ2-7 | TRBV20-1 | . | . | TGCAGTGCTAGTAACATCTACGAGCAGTACTTC | CSASNIYEQYF
TRBJ2-4 | TRBV30 | . | TRBD2 | TGTGCCTGGGCGGGAGACGGGAAAAACATTCAGTACTTC | CAWAGDGKNIQYF
TRBJ2-2 | TRBV9 | . | TRBD2 | TGTGCCAGCAGCGCCCGAGGTCGGGGGAGGGCCTTGGGGGAGCTGTTTTTT | CASSARGRGRALGELFF
TRBJ1-2 | TRBV30 | . | . | TGTGCCTGGAGGACGAAGACCGGGACACCGCTATTTTATGGCTACACCTTC | CAWRTKTGTPLFYGYTF
TRBJ2-1 | TRBV7-2 | . | . | TGTGCCAGCAGTTCTCGACAGGTTTACAATGAGCAGTTCTTC | CASSSRQVYNEQFF
TRBJ2-3 | TRBV25-1 | . | TRBD1 | TGTGCCCGTATCTTTGTCCCGGGACAGGGAGGGGATACGCAGTATTTT | CARIFVPGQGGDTQYF
TRBJ2-5 | TRBV7-3 | few | . | TGTGCCAGCAGCTTATCCCCGTCCGGGACCCAGTACTTC | CASSLSPSGTQYF
TRBJ1-1 | TRBV5-4 | . | TRBD1 | TGTGCCAGCAGCCCGGTCGGGACAGGGGGCACTGAAGCTTTCTTT | CASSPVGTGGTEAFF
TRBJ2-4 | TRBV7-2 | . | TRBD1 | TGTGCCAGCAGCCAAAGACAGGGGACCAAAAACATTCAGTACTTC | CASSQRQGTKNIQYF
TRBJ1-4 | TRBV5-1 | . | . | TGCGCCAGCAGTGACACCAGGGAAGGAAAGGAAAAACTGTTTTTT | CASSDTREGKEKLFF
TRBJ2-5 | TRBV15 | . | TRBD1 | TGTGCCACCAGCAGAGATATGACAGGGTTTGGGGAAGAGACCCAGTACTTC | CATSRDMTGFGEETQYF
TRBJ2-7 | TRBV4-1 | . | TRBD1 | TGCGCCAGCAGCCAAGGCTCTGACAGGGCCACCTACGAGCAGTACTTC | CASSQGSDRATYEQYF
TRBJ2-3 | TRBV5-4 | . | TRBD2 | TGTGCCAGCAGCCCAGCGGGGGGGCTCCTTAGCACAGATACGCAGTATTTT | CASSPAGGLLSTDTQYF
TRBJ2-3 | TRBV18 | . | . | TGTGCCAGCTCACCTAGACGACAGGCCACAGATACGCAGTATTTT | CASSPRRQATDTQYF
TRBJ1-5 | TRBV2 | . | . | TGTGCCAGCAGTGAAGAAATCAGCCAGGTCAATCAGCCCCAGCATTTT | CASSEEISQVNQPQHF
TRBJ2-3 | TRBV18 | . | TRBD1 | TGTGCCAGCTCACCAAGGGACAGGGCCACAGATACGCAGTATTTT | CASSPRDRATDTQYF
TRBJ1-4 | TRBV6-1 | . | TRBD1 | TGTGCCAGCAGTTTTTCACAGGGGTTGGGTGAAAAACTGTTTTTT | CASSFSQGLGEKLFF
TRBJ1-2 | TRBV29-1 | . | TRBD1 | TGCAGCGTTGTAGTGGACAGGGGGCCCCTTTACTATGGCTACACCTTC | CSVVVDRGPLYYGYTF
TRBJ2-1 | TRBV7-2 | . | TRBD2 | TGTGCCAGCAGCCTCCGCCCGGGGGGGAGCTACAATGAGCAGTTCTTC | CASSLRPGGSYNEQFF
TRBJ2-3 | TRBV29-1 | . | TRBD2 | TGCAGCACCGGGAGGGCGGGAGCAGATACGCAGTATTTT | CSTGRAGADTQYF
TRBJ2-1 | TRBV6-5 | . | TRBD2 | TGTGCCAGCCCGCCGGGACTAGCGGGAGGGATACAGTTCTTC | CASPPGLAGGIQFF
TRBJ1-1 | TRBV5-1 | . | TRBD1 | TGCGCCAGCAGCCCGGACAGGGTCACTGAAGCTTTCTTT | CASSPDRVTEAFF